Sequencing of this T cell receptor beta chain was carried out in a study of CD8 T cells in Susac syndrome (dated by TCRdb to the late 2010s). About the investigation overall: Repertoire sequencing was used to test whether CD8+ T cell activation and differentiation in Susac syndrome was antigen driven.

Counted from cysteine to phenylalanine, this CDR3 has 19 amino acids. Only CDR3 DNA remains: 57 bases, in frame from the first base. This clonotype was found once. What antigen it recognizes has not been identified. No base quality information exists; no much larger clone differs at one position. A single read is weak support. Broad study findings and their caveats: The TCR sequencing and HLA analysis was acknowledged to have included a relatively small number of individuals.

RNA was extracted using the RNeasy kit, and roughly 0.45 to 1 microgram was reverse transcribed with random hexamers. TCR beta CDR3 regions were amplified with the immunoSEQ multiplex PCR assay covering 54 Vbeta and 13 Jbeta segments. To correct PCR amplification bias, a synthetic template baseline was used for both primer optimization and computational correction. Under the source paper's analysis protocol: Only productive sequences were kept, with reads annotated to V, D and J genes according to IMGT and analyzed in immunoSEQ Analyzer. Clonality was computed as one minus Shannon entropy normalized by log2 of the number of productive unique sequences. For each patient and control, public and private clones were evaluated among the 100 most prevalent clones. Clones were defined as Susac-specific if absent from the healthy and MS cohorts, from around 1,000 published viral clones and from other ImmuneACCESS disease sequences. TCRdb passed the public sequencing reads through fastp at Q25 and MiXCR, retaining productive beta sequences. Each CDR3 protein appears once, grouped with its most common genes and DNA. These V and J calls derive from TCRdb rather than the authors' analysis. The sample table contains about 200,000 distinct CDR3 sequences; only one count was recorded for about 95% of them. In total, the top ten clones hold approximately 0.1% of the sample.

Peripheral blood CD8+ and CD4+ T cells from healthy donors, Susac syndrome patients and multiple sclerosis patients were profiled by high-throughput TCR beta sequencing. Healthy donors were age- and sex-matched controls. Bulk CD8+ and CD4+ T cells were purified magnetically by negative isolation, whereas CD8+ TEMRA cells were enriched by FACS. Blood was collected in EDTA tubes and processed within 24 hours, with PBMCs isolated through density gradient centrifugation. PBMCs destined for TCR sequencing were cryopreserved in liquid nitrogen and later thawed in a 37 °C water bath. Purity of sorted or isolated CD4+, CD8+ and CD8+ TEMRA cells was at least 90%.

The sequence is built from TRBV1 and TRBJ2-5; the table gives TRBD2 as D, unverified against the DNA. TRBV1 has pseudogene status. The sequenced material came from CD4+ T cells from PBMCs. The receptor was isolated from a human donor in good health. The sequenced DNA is TGCACCAGCAGCCAAGCCCGGACTAGCGGGGGGGCCGTCCTGGAGACCCAGTACTTC. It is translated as CTSSQARTSGGAVLETQYF.